The 10 T cell receptor beta chains presented below share a single source sample, sequenced in a study of T cells in tumors after PD-1 blockade. Assay used: immunoSEQ multiplex PCR; TCRdb lists only in-frame clones, some missing. The data show some 47,000 clones, with roughly 73% seen just once and over 15% held by the top ten. Sequenced material: PBMCs, taken before anti-PD-1 treatment. The receptors come from a human donor with basal cell carcinoma.

The chain carries TRBV19 and TRBJ1-1; weak D call: TRBD1 (5 bases). This CDR3 region has 15 residues. CDR1 is LNHDA and CDR2 is SQIVND in the germline V gene (reference sequence). V was trimmed by 7 bases and J by 4 bases, leaving 19 bases between them. CDR3 region: CASTPLDSPFTEAFF. The CDR3 coding sequence is TGTGCCAGTACCCCACTAGACAGCCCTTTCACTGAAGCTTTCTTT.

The chain carries TRBV19 and TRBJ2-1, with 9 bases identical to TRBD2. Germline V gives CDR1 LNHDA, CDR2 SQIVND (reference sequence). This CDR3 has 16 residues. The V gene end was trimmed by 1 base and the J gene end by 4 bases; junction bases not matched to a gene: 5. CDR3 DNA sequence: TGTGCCAGTAGTATAGTCGCTAGCGGGGCATACAATGAGCAGTTCTTC. Translation gives CASSIVASGAYNEQFF.

The rearrangement joins TRBV15 to TRBJ2-7; TRBD1 matches 10 bases. The CDR3 length is 16 residues. Germline V CDR1 and CDR2: LNHNV, YYDKDF (reference sequence). V shed 2 bases, J shed 1 base, and the junction held 5 bases outside the gene matches. Here the CDR3 reads CATSRFQDRGSYEQYF. Written as DNA, the CDR3 is TGTGCCACCAGCAGATTTCAGGACAGGGGGTCCTACGAGCAGTACTTC.

The chain recombines TRBV28 with TRBJ1-3, with D hard to call. Germline loops: CDR1 MDHEN, CDR2 SYDVKM. The CDR3 has 16 residues. The V and J ends lost 1 base and 0 bases respectively, with 10 bases between them. CDR3 nucleotides: TGTGCCAGCAGTTTATATGCCCTGAGCTCTGGAAACACCATATATTTT. Translating it yields CASSLYALSSGNTIYF.

The chain uses TRBV9 and TRBJ2-3; 7 bases are a match to TRBD2. The CDR3 runs 18 residues. Germline values: CDR1 SGDLS, CDR2 YYNGEE. Trimming took 0 bases from V and 4 from J; bases not matched to a gene: 14. The CDR3 DNA reads TGTGCCAGCAGCGTAGGGGGACTTGGCGGGAGCGTGGCAGATACGCAGTATTTT. Its translation is CASSVGGLGGSVADTQYF.

The rearrangement uses TRBV5-6 and TRBJ1-1, with 8 bases lining up with TRBD1. The CDR3 loop spans 15 amino acids. V lost 5 bases to trimming and J lost 0 bases; unmatched junction nucleotides: 6. The germline V gene encodes CDR1 SGHDT and CDR2 YYEEEE. The CDR3 loop reads CASSSYRGMNTEAFF. The CDR3, as DNA: TGTGCCAGCAGTTCTTACAGGGGGATGAACACTGAAGCTTTCTTT. The whole variable domain, filled in from reference TRBV5-6 and TRBJ1-1, reads DAGVTQSPTHLIKTRGQQVTLRCSPKSGHDTVSWYQQALGQGPQFIFQYYEEEERQRGNFPDRFSGHQFPNYSSELNVNALLLGDSALYLCASSSYRGMNTEAFFGQGTRLTVV.

The chain uses TRBV28 and TRBJ1-2, with TRBD1 matching over 7 bases. This CDR3 region has 15 residues. V lost 9 bases to trimming and J lost 1 base; unmatched junction nucleotides: 11. Germline CDR1 MDHEN, CDR2 SYDVKM. CDR3 bases: TGTGCCAGTGGTGGACAGGCCGACTTTAACTATGGCTACACCTTC. Translated: CASGGQADFNYGYTF.

The rearrangement joins TRBV28 to TRBJ1-4; D is perhaps TRBD1 (5 bases). Germline V lookup: CDR1 MDHEN, CDR2 SYDVKM. This CDR3 contains 14 residues. The germline V and J ends were trimmed by 7 bases and 3 bases, with 12 bases remaining between them. The CDR3 region is CASNTPRANEKLFF. The CDR3 nucleotides are TGTGCCAGCAACACCCCCAGGGCTAATGAAAAACTGTTTTTT. Full variable domain (missing parts from reference TRBV28 and TRBJ1-4): DVKVTQSSRYLVKRTGEKVFLECVQDMDHENMFWYRQDPGLGLRLIYFSYDVKMKEKGDIPEGYSVSREKKERFSLILESASTNQTSMYLCASNTPRANEKLFFGSGTQLSVL.

The chain uses TRBV27 and TRBJ1-6, with TRBD1 matching over 8 bases. Germline CDR1 is MNHEY and CDR2 is SMNVEV (reference sequence). With 3 bases clipped from V and 7 bases from J, the junction kept 2 bases outside the gene matches. CDR3 length: 14 residues. The CDR3 sequence is CASSLDRDNSPLHF. The CDR3, as DNA: TGTGCCAGCAGTTTGGACAGGGACAATTCACCCCTCCACTTT.

The chain couples TRBV30 to TRBJ2-2, with TRBD2 as a possible D gene (5 bases). Germline CDR1 and CDR2: GTSNPN and SVGIG (reference sequence). The V end was cut by 2 bases, the J end by 2 bases, with 15 bases between. This CDR3 spans 16 amino acids. CDR3 bases: TGTGCCTGGAGTCGGATGGCGGGCGGAAACACCGGGGAGCTGTTTTTT. Protein product: CAWSRMAGGNTGELFF.